These T cell receptor beta chains were read from a single sample in a study of T cell changes during pregnancy in multiple sclerosis. Produced via immunoSEQ multiplex PCR; TCRdb's table is partial and in-frame only. This table holds about 110,000 clones, 90% to 95% found once. Specimen: peripheral blood, collected in the third trimester of pregnancy. The source of these receptors is a female donor with multiple sclerosis, enrolled in a pregnancy study. CDR3s include the opening cysteine and the closing phenylalanine or tryptophan. A D gene is named only where the DNA matches it firmly. Size is omitted from some rows. Given values are once, few, many or a class for expanded clones.

clone_size d_call j_call v_call cdr3_nt cdr3_aa
- - TRBJ1-4 TRBV9 TGTGCCAGCAGGGAGGAAAAACTGTTTTTT CASREEKLFF
few - TRBJ1-1 TRBV27 TGTGCCAGCAGTTTAAGGCAGGGTACTGAAGCTTTCTTT CASSLRQGTEAFF
- - TRBJ2-3 TRBV28 TGTGCCATCTTCGGCGCAGGGGGGAGAGGCACAGATACGCAGTATTTT CAIFGAGGRGTDTQYF
once - TRBJ1-2 TRBV10-3 TGTGCCATCAGGACGGGAGGGAAAAACTATGGCTACACCTTC CAIRTGGKNYGYTF
- TRBD2 TRBJ2-2 TRBV10-3 TGTGCCATCAGTGAGGGACTAGCTGACGGGGAGCTGTTTTTT CAISEGLADGELFF
- - TRBJ1-2 TRBV7-2 TGTGCCAGCAGCTTAGCAGGGAGTGGTGGCTACACCTTC CASSLAGSGGYTF
- - TRBJ2-3 TRBV19 TGTGCCAGTAGTGAGGTCGGGACTGGGGATACGCAGTATTTT CASSEVGTGDTQYF
- - TRBJ2-7 TRBV28 TGTGCCAGCAGCCAACTACCGAACTACGAGCAGTACTTC CASSQLPNYEQYF
- - TRBJ2-2 TRBV13 TGTGCCAGCAGTTATTTTCTCCGACACTCTAACACCGGGGAGCTGTTTTTT CASSYFLRHSNTGELFF
- - TRBJ1-2 TRBV29-1 TGCAGCGTTGAAGGGGACTATCCCTATGGCTACACCTTC CSVEGDYPYGYTF
- - TRBJ2-5 TRBV6-1 TGTGCCAGCAGTGAAGAATGGGCCAGGGAAAAGACCCAGTACTTC CASSEEWAREKTQYF
- - TRBJ1-6 TRBV5-8 TGTGCCAGCAGCGGAGACAGCTATAATTCACCCCTCCACTTT CASSGDSYNSPLHF
- - TRBJ2-2 TRBV2 TGTGCCAGCAGTGAACTAACCGGGGAGCTGTTTTTT CASSELTGELFF
- - TRBJ2-6 TRBV27 TGTGCCAGCAGAAGAGCGGGGGCCAACGTCCTGACTTTC CASRRAGANVLTF
- TRBD1 TRBJ1-1 TRBV7-8 TGTGCCAGCAGCTCCCCGACAGGGGGGCTGAACACTGAAGCTTTCTTT CASSSPTGGLNTEAFF
- - TRBJ1-4 TRBV10-3 TGTGCCATCAGCCGGGACTACTTTGAAAAACTGTTTTTT CAISRDYFEKLFF
- - TRBJ2-3 TRBV30 TGTGCCTGGAGTATGGCAGGGGGCACAGATACGCAGTATTTT CAWSMAGGTDTQYF
- - TRBJ2-2 TRBV18 TGTGCCAGCTCACCGGGAGTTAACGGGGAGCTGTTTTTT CASSPGVNGELFF
- TRBD2 TRBJ2-1 TRBV19 TGTGCCACTGCACAACTAGCGGGAAATATCAATGAGCAGTTCTTC CATAQLAGNINEQFF
- - TRBJ1-2 TRBV27 TGTGCCAGCAATTCTAGGGGTATCGGCTATGGCTACACCTTC CASNSRGIGYGYTF
- TRBD1 TRBJ1-4 TRBV19 TGTGCCAGTGGTCGGAGGCAGGGGGATGAAAAACTGTTTTTT CASGRRQGDEKLFF
- TRBD1 TRBJ1-1 TRBV10-3 TGTGCCATCAGCGCCGGACAGGGGGAACCTGAAGCTTTCTTT CAISAGQGEPEAFF
- - TRBJ2-7 TRBV6-6 TGTGCCAGCAGTTTTTTAGACGAGCAGTACTTC CASSFLDEQYF
- - TRBJ1-2 TRBV5-4 TGTGCCAGCAGCGGCGGGGTTTCTAACTATGGCTACACCTTC CASSGGVSNYGYTF
- - TRBJ2-7 TRBV27 TGTGCCAGCAGTTTAGCGGCAGACCACTCAGTGGCCTACGAGCAGTACTTC CASSLAADHSVAYEQYF
- - TRBJ2-1 TRBV2 TGTGCCAGCAGTGAGGGCAGCTACAATGAGCAGTTCTTC CASSEGSYNEQFF
- - TRBJ2-7 TRBV28 TGTGCCAGCAGTTTTGAATTGAGAACCCGACAGTCTCTTATTTCCTACGAGCAGTACTTC CASSFELRTRQSLISYEQYF
- TRBD1 TRBJ1-4 TRBV6-1 TGTGCCAGCAGTGAAGCAAGGGGGCTTGGGGAAAAACTGTTTTTT CASSEARGLGEKLFF
- - TRBJ2-7 TRBV6-6 TGTGCCAGCAGAGTCCGGGGGACCTACGAGCAGTACTTC CASRVRGTYEQYF
- - TRBJ2-3 TRBV27 TGTGCCAGCAGTACAGGGTCGTATACGCAGTATTTT CASSTGSYTQYF
- - TRBJ1-1 TRBV25-1 TGTGCCAGCAGTAGGCACGGGTCTAACACTGAAGCTTTCTTT CASSRHGSNTEAFF
- - TRBJ1-4 TRBV5-1 TGCGCCAGCAGCATCGCACCAGGGTTTGGGGAAAAACTGTTTTTT CASSIAPGFGEKLFF
- - TRBJ1-4 TRBV27 TGTGCCAGCAGTTCCGGACAGAGTTTTGCAACTAATGAAAAACTGTTTTTT CASSSGQSFATNEKLFF
few TRBD1 TRBJ1-5 TRBV5-8 TGTGCCAGCAGCTTTGGGGACAGGAGCAATCAGCCCCAGCATTTT CASSFGDRSNQPQHF
- - TRBJ2-3 TRBV28 TGTGCCAGCAGTTTAATAGCTAGCACAGATACGCAGTATTTT CASSLIASTDTQYF
- TRBD2 TRBJ2-5 TRBV27 TGTGCCAGCAGTCCGAGACGGACTAGCGGGAGGGCCCCAGGGGAGACCCAGTACTTC CASSPRRTSGRAPGETQYF
- TRBD1 TRBJ1-3 TRBV25-1 TGTGCCAGCAGTGGGGGACAGGGGGCGTTTAGCTCTGGAAACACCATATATTTT CASSGGQGAFSSGNTIYF
- - TRBJ1-1 TRBV5-4 TGTGCCAGCAGCTTGGGGGGGAGCGGGGACACTGAAGCTTTCTTT CASSLGGSGDTEAFF
- TRBD1 TRBJ2-5 TRBV5-4 TGTGCCAGCAGCCTTGGACAGGGGCAAGAGACCCAGTACTTC CASSLGQGQETQYF
- - TRBJ1-2 TRBV5-1 TGCGCCAGCAGCTTCACAGGGTACGACTATGGCTACACCTTC CASSFTGYDYGYTF
- - TRBJ2-7 TRBV18 TGTGCCAGCTCACCGACAATCTACGAGCAGTACTTC CASSPTIYEQYF
- TRBD2 TRBJ2-7 TRBV28 TGTGCCAGCAGTCCCCAGGGTACGGCGGGAGGGCCCTACGAGCAGTACTTC CASSPQGTAGGPYEQYF
- TRBD2 TRBJ2-7 TRBV10-3 TGTGCCAGCGGGAGCGGGGGTTACGAGCAGTACTTC CASGSGGYEQYF
- - TRBJ2-5 TRBV7-7 TGTGCCAGCAGCGACAAACTAGCTACCCATCAAGAGACCCAGTACTTC CASSDKLATHQETQYF
- TRBD1 TRBJ1-2 TRBV7-6 TGTGCCAGCAGCTTATTGAAAGGGGGCAAGGATGGCTACACCTTC CASSLLKGGKDGYTF
- - TRBJ2-4 TRBV5-4 TGTGCCAGCAGCAAGACCGGGGGTCAAAACATTCAGTACTTC CASSKTGGQNIQYF
- - TRBJ2-3 TRBV5-4 TGTGCCAGCAGCTTGGCGCGGAACACAGATACGCAGTATTTT CASSLARNTDTQYF
- - TRBJ1-5 TRBV6-6 TGTGCCAGCAGCGCGGGGGGCGGCCAGCCCCAGCATTTT CASSAGGGQPQHF
- - TRBJ2-7 TRBV18 TGTGCCAGCTCACCCACCTCGGGCTGGGAGGTCCCCTACGAGCAGTACTTC CASSPTSGWEVPYEQYF
- - TRBJ2-7 TRBV18 TGTGCCAGCTCACCACCGACGGGGGTCCCCTACGAGCAGTACTTC CASSPPTGVPYEQYF
- TRBD2 TRBJ2-2 TRBV7-3 TGTGCCAGCAGCTCGCGTAGCGGGAGGAACACCGGGGAGCTGTTTTTT CASSSRSGRNTGELFF
few - TRBJ1-2 TRBV11-2 TGTGCCAGCAGCTTAGATCGTAACTATGGCTACACCTTC CASSLDRNYGYTF
- - TRBJ1-2 TRBV7-9 TGTGCCAGCAGCCCGGCGGGGGGGAGCTATGGCTACACCTTC CASSPAGGSYGYTF
- TRBD2 TRBJ2-3 TRBV5-4 TGTGCCAGCAGCCGGGAGGTAGCGGGTGCTACGCAGTATTTT CASSREVAGATQYF
- TRBD2 TRBJ2-3 TRBV18 TGTGCCAGCTCACCGTGGCGGGGGGAAGCCGATGAGGCCACAGATACGCAGTATTTT CASSPWRGEADEATDTQYF
- - TRBJ2-2 TRBV10-2 TGCGCCAGCAGTGAGTCGGCCCCCACCGGGGAGCTGTTTTTT CASSESAPTGELFF
few TRBD1 TRBJ1-2 TRBV27 TGTGCCAGCAGTTTACAGGGGGCTAACTATGGCTACACCTTC CASSLQGANYGYTF